The 12 T cell receptor beta chains in this list originate from one sample, sequenced in a study of blood T cell repertoires in COVID-19. Sequenced by immunoSEQ multiplex PCR; TCRdb stores in-frame clones only, minus some. This table holds under 300,000 clones, around 80% found once. Sequenced sample: peripheral blood. All receptors derive from a human donor in a cohort sampled during active COVID-19.

The chain combines TRBV15 with TRBJ1-5; 7 bases agree with TRBD1. Trimming removed 4 bases from V and 5 bases from J; junction bases left unmatched: 8. CDR1 is LNHNV and CDR2 is YYDKDF in the germline V gene (reference sequence). This CDR3 has 15 amino acids. The CDR3 DNA is TGTGCCACCAGCAAGACCGGGACAGAGGATCAGCCCCAGCATTTT. Translating it yields CATSKTGTEDQPQHF.

The chain employs TRBV28 and TRBJ2-3; TRBD2 matches 10 bases. This CDR3 contains 16 residues. The ends lost 5 bases at V and 6 bases at J; junction bases unmatched: 11. In germline, CDR1 is MDHEN, CDR2 SYDVKM. The CDR3 DNA reads TGTGCCAGCAGTAAGCTAGCGGGAGCTGGGGCCGATACGCAGTATTTT. It yields the protein CASSKLAGAGADTQYF.

CDR3 sequence (DNA): TGTGCCAGTAACGCGGGAGCGGGCACCGGGGAGCTGTTTTTT. It codes for CASNAGAGTGELFF. V is TRBV19 and J is TRBJ2-2; 7 bases match TRBD2. CDR1 is LNHDA, CDR2 SQIVND, per germline (reference sequence). V gave up 7 bases and J gave up 4 bases; unmatched junction bases: 6. The CDR3 totals 14 residues.

This chain joins TRBV5-1 and TRBJ1-5; D gene uncertain. Germline values: CDR1 SGHRS, CDR2 YFSETQ. Trimming took 0 bases from V and 3 from J, leaving 13 bases between them. The CDR3 has 16 amino acids. The CDR3, as DNA: TGCGCCAGCAGCTTGGCCCGAGACACCAACAATCAGCCCCAGCATTTT. Its translation is CASSLARDTNNQPQHF.

This chain links TRBV27 with TRBJ1-3; tentative D call: TRBD1 (5 bases). V shed 2 bases and J shed 9 bases, with 14 bases lying between them. The CDR3 consists of 14 residues. Germline lookup yields CDR1 MNHEY and CDR2 SMNVEV (reference sequence). The DNA of the CDR3 is TGTGCCAGCAGTTTAGGGGCTGGCCGAGGCACCATATATTTT. The encoded protein is CASSLGAGRGTIYF.

The gene calls are TRBV2 and TRBJ1-5, with 9 bases lining up with TRBD1. CDR1 is SNHLY, CDR2 FYNNEI, per germline. CDR3 length equals 14 residues. The J segment lost 6 bases and the V segment lost 6 bases, leaving 6 bases of the junction unmatched. The CDR3 sequence: CASSRTGDTQPQHF. CDR3 sequence (DNA): TGTGCCAGCAGCCGGACAGGGGACACTCAGCCCCAGCATTTT.

A single count supports this clone. The V gene is TRBV10-3, the J gene TRBJ1-1, with TRBD1 matching 7 bases. Germline lookup yields CDR1 ENHRY and CDR2 SYGVKD. V was pared by 8 bases and J by 4 bases, with 7 bases of the junction left unmatched. This CDR3 region has 13 residues. CDR3 loop: CAIHRGHGTEAFF. The CDR3 DNA reads TGTGCCATCCACAGGGGACACGGCACTGAAGCTTTCTTT.

The genes are TRBV20-1 and TRBJ2-7; D remains ambiguous. CDR1 and CDR2 from the germline V gene are DFQATT and SNEGSKA (reference sequence). Deletions cut 4 bases from V and 3 bases from J, with 7 bases between. The CDR3 totals 11 residues. The CDR3 is CSAKTFYEQYF. The CDR3, as DNA: TGCAGTGCTAAGACATTCTACGAGCAGTACTTC.

In its sample, this clone was seen once. The chain employs TRBV3-1 (or the pseudogene TRBV3-2) and TRBJ1-2; D is unclear. V was clipped by 1 base and J by 1 base, with 13 bases between them. The CDR3 length is 16 residues. Germline assignment: CDR1 LGHDT and CDR2 YNNKEL (reference sequence). The CDR3 sequence is CASSQGSGALNYGYTF. CDR3 nucleotides: TGTGCCAGCAGCCAAGGTAGTGGAGCCCTTAACTATGGCTACACCTTC.

In this sample, this clone turned up a few times. The chain recombines TRBV21-1 with TRBJ2-3; TRBD2 reflects the table's D call only, with no check against the DNA. TRBV21-1 is a known pseudogene. This CDR3 has 17 residues. The CDR3 DNA sequence: TGTGCCAGCACCCGAAGGAGGCTAGCGGGACTCGGGGATACGCAGTATTTT. Translated, it gives CASTRRRLAGLGDTQYF.

This chain joins TRBV25-1 and TRBJ1-2, with TRBD1 matching over 7 bases. The CDR3 extends over 12 amino acids. The ends lost 10 bases at V and 3 bases at J; junction bases unmatched: 5. Germline loops: CDR1 MGHDK, CDR2 SYGVNS. This chain's CDR3 is CATHTGDYGYTF. CDR3 DNA: TGTGCCACTCATACAGGGGACTATGGCTACACCTTC.

This clone was recorded once. The chain is built from TRBV4-2 and TRBJ2-5; 10 nucleotides match TRBD2. The V segment lost 1 base and the J segment 4 bases; nucleotides outside the gene matches: 3. CDR1 LGHNA and CDR2 YNFKEQ come from the germline V gene. This CDR3 contains 15 residues. CDR3 sequence reads: CASSQGSSGGETQYF. CDR3 sequence (DNA): TGTGCCAGCAGCCAAGGGTCTAGCGGGGGAGAGACCCAGTACTTC.